Each of the 16 T cell receptor beta chains below was sequenced from the same sample in a study of T cells after yellow fever vaccination. TCRdb called the 5' RACE reads again in MiXCR, with one record for every CDR3 protein. The sample carries some 390,000 distinct CDR3 sequences, roughly a sixth recorded once. This material consisted of PBMCs, taken before the yellow fever booster vaccination. The origin of the receptors is a man younger than 35 who received the YFV17D yellow fever vaccine.

Points on this clonotype: Compared with germline, one end of the junction differs, possibly owing to a read error. V is TRBV7-9 and J is TRBJ2-3, with D perhaps TRBD2 (7 bases). Germline CDR1 and CDR2: SEHNR and FQNEAQ (reference sequence). CDR3 length: 16 residues. The CDR3 loop is CASSDRDPGGTDTQYF. CDR3 nucleotide sequence: TGTGCCAGCAGCGACCGGGACCCGGGGGGCACTGATACGCAGTATTTT.

The V call is TRBV7-9, the J call TRBJ1-2, with unresolved D. This CDR3 is built from 14 residues. V lost 4 bases, J lost 1 base, and 10 bases lay in between. CDR1 and CDR2 (germline): SEHNR, FQNEAQ (reference sequence). This CDR3 reads CASSSNPDNYGYTF. The CDR3 region has the DNA TGTGCCAGCAGCTCAAACCCCGATAACTATGGCTACACCTTC.

The V and J genes are TRBV4-3 and TRBJ1-2; no clear D gene. Trimming removed 0 bases from V and 4 bases from J, with 15 bases in between. The CDR3 is 16 residues long. Germline assignment: CDR1 LGHNA and CDR2 YSLEER. The CDR3 loop is CASSQDWAEGSYGYTF. DNA of the CDR3: TGCGCCAGCAGCCAAGATTGGGCGGAAGGGTCCTATGGCTACACCTTC.

The sample holds a few counts of this clonotype. The V call is TRBV4-1, the J call TRBJ1-2; D is possibly TRBD1 (6 bases). Trimming removed 8 bases at V and 7 bases at J, with 14 bases between. The CDR3 covers 12 residues. In germline, CDR1 is MGHRA, CDR2 YSYEKL. The CDR3 region is CASGGGRGGYTF. The CDR3 nucleotides read TGCGCCAGCGGGGGGGGGCGAGGTGGCTACACCTTC.

This clonotype was detected only a few times. The germline gene is not matched at one end of the junction; a read error may be the cause. This sequence joins TRBV13 and TRBJ2-3; D gene ambiguous. Germline-derived CDR1 and CDR2 are PRHDT and FYEKMQ (reference sequence). The CDR3 is 15 amino acids. The CDR3 sequence is CASTLRLEHTDTQYF. For the CDR3, the DNA is TGTGCCAGCACCTTAAGACTGGAGCACACAGATACGCAGTATTTT.

This clonotype was picked up a small number of times. The chain is built from TRBV7-3 and TRBJ2-1; the D gene could be TRBD1 or TRBD2 (5 bases each). The germline gives CDR1 SGHTA, CDR2 FQGTGA. The CDR3 is 14 amino acids. Trimming cost V 3 bases and J 5 bases, with 11 bases left between them. CDR3 sequence reads: CASSLTGTHNEQFF. The DNA for the CDR3 is TGTGCCAGCAGCTTGACCGGGACCCACAATGAGCAGTTCTTC.

This clonotype has at least ten counts. V usage is TRBV7-9 and J usage is TRBJ1-2, with a weak D call TRBD1 (6 bases). The CDR3 loop spans 14 amino acids. Trimming removed 1 base at V and 0 bases at J, with 6 bases between. CDR1 is SEHNR, CDR2 FQNEAQ, per germline (reference sequence). The CDR3 loop reads CASSLGTANYGYTF. CDR3 DNA sequence: TGTGCCAGCAGCTTAGGGACAGCTAACTATGGCTACACCTTC. The full variable domain, in which reference TRBV7-9 and TRBJ1-2 provide the parts outside the CDR3, is DTGVSQNPRHKITKRGQNVTFRCDPISEHNRLYWYRQTLGQGPEFLTYFQNEAQLEKSRLLSDRFSAERPKGSFSTLEIQRTEQGDSAMYLCASSLGTANYGYTFGSGTRLTVV.

This clonotype was counted between two and nine times. The chain links TRBV4-3 to TRBJ2-2; possibly TRBD2 for D (5 bases). V was pared by 1 base and J by 5 bases, with 11 bases between. The length of the CDR3 is 15 residues. Germline values: CDR1 LGHNA, CDR2 YSLEER. CDR3: CASSQGARRTGELFF. CDR3 nucleotides: TGCGCCAGCAGCCAAGGAGCCAGGAGGACCGGGGAGCTGTTTTTT.

The chain joins TRBV23-1 to TRBJ1-5; no clear D gene. TRBV23-1 falls under the ORF class, with uncertain function. This CDR3 is built from 10 residues. V lost 7 bases and J 6 bases, leaving 4 bases between the germline ends. For the CDR3, the DNA is TGCGCCAGCACGACTCAGCCCCAGCATTTT. This codes for CASTTQPQHF.

This clonotype was seen more than once but under ten times. The V gene is TRBV12-3 or TRBV12-4, the J gene TRBJ2-3, with 7 bases matching TRBD1. V gave up 2 bases and J gave up 8 bases; unmatched junction bases: 10. The CDR3 is 15 residues long. CDR3 sequence reads: CASSLTEGGSGTQYF. The CDR3 DNA follows: TGTGCCAGCAGTTTAACAGAAGGGGGCTCAGGTACGCAGTATTTT.

A few counts support this clonotype. This rearrangement joins TRBV18 to TRBJ2-5; D remains ambiguous. V lost 6 bases and J lost 2, with 16 bases in between. Germline V gives CDR1 KGHSH, CDR2 LQKENI. The CDR3 has 15 residues. The CDR3 is CASSSRSARQETQYF. The CDR3 bases are TGTGCCAGCTCCTCACGATCTGCCAGGCAAGAGACCCAGTACTTC.

The genes are TRBV12-3 or TRBV12-4 and TRBJ2-5; D might be TRBD1 (6 bases). The CDR3 is made up of 14 amino acids. The germline V and J ends were trimmed by 4 bases and 5 bases, with 14 bases remaining between them. CDR3 sequence: CASSSTGSWETQYF. The CDR3 coding sequence is TGTGCCAGCAGTTCAACAGGGTCCTGGGAGACCCAGTACTTC.

V usage is TRBV19 and J usage is TRBJ2-7; 10 bases agree with TRBD2. Per the germline V gene, CDR1 is LNHDA and CDR2 is SQIVND (reference sequence). V was pared by 9 bases and J by 0 bases, with 5 bases of the junction left unmatched. This CDR3 has 14 amino acids. CDR3 sequence (DNA): TGTGCCAGCCATAGCGGGGGGCGCTCCTACGAGCAGTACTTC. This encodes CASHSGGRSYEQYF.

The V call is TRBV29-1, the J call TRBJ2-1, with 11 bases matching TRBD2. CDR3 length: 13 amino acids. Unmatched junction bases numbered 5, after V lost 7 bases and J lost 6 bases. Germline assignment: CDR1 SQVTM and CDR2 ANQGSEA. CDR3 protein: CSAGTSGINEQFF. The CDR3 coding sequence is TGCAGCGCGGGGACTAGCGGTATCAATGAGCAGTTCTTC.

This clonotype was seen more than once but under ten times. The rearrangement joins TRBV7-2 to TRBJ2-5, with D perhaps TRBD2 (5 bases). The CDR3 consists of 16 residues. V was pared by 0 bases and J by 5 bases, with 16 bases between. The germline V gene encodes CDR1 SGHTA and CDR2 FQGNSA. CDR3 sequence: CASSLAAVHSRETQYF. For the CDR3, the DNA is TGTGCCAGCAGCTTAGCAGCGGTCCACTCTCGGGAGACCCAGTACTTC.

The rearrangement uses TRBV20-1 and TRBJ2-3, with TRBD2 identical over 13 bases. Germline CDR1 DFQATT, CDR2 SNEGSKA (reference sequence). The CDR3 runs 16 residues. The J segment lost 4 bases and the V segment lost 2 bases, leaving 6 bases of the junction unmatched. CDR3 region: CSARSPTSGGPDTQYF. The CDR3 DNA follows: TGCAGTGCTAGATCCCCGACTAGCGGGGGGCCAGATACGCAGTATTTT.